This is a list of T cell receptor beta chains from one sample in a study of blood T cell repertoires in COVID-19. Only in-frame clones appear in the TCRdb table, and some are missing; sequencing was by immunoSEQ multiplex PCR. The repertoire includes about 170,000 clones, about 91% of them detected once, and roughly 0.8% sits in the top ten. The sequencing input was PBMCs or T cells enriched from blood (not recorded which). The receptors originated from a woman between 18 and 29 years old who had recovered from COVID-19. The CDR3 runs from the conserved cysteine through the conserved F or W. A D gene is named only where the DNA matches it firmly. Where a row states a size, it is once, few, many or the class of an expanded clone; other rows omit it.

D gene	J gene	clone size	V gene	CDR3 DNA	CDR3 protein
.	TRBJ2-7	.	TRBV7-8	TGTGCCAGCAGCTTAAGTCAGGGCACTACAATCCCCTACGAGCAGTACTTC	CASSLSQGTTIPYEQYF
TRBD2	TRBJ2-2	.	TRBV10-3	TGTGCCATCAGTGAAAGACTAGCGGGAGACACCGGGGAGCTGTTTTTT	CAISERLAGDTGELFF
.	TRBJ2-7	.	TRBV28	TGTGCCAGCAGTTCGGGTTTCCACGAGCAGTACTTC	CASSSGFHEQYF
TRBD2	TRBJ2-3	.	TRBV7-9	TGTGCCAGCAGCGGTGGGAGACTAGCGGGAGGGCGGGTCACAGATACGCAGTATTTT	CASSGGRLAGGRVTDTQYF
TRBD2	TRBJ2-7	.	TRBV18	TGTGCCAGCTCAGCTGCCTTAGCGGGAGGGGGAGAGCAGTACTTC	CASSAALAGGGEQYF
.	TRBJ2-2	.	TRBV5-4	TGTGCCAGCAGCTCAAAGGCCGACAGAGACACCGGGGAGCTGTTTTTT	CASSSKADRDTGELFF
.	TRBJ1-3	.	TRBV5-1	TGCGCCAGCAGCCCATCGGACAGTCGAAGTGGAAACACCATATATTTT	CASSPSDSRSGNTIYF
.	TRBJ2-5	.	TRBV9	TGTGCCAGCAGCGTAAGCGGCGGGACTCAAGAGACCCAGTACTTC	CASSVSGGTQETQYF
.	TRBJ1-5	.	TRBV30	TGTGCCTGGAGTCTAGGAGGTCAGCCCCAGCATTTT	CAWSLGGQPQHF
TRBD1	TRBJ1-2	.	TRBV19	TGTGCCAGCCTAGACAGGGATTGGAGCTACACCTTC	CASLDRDWSYTF
TRBD1	TRBJ1-1	.	TRBV7-9	TGTGCCAGCAGCTTAGATAGTTGGGACAGGGGAGAAGCTTTCTTT	CASSLDSWDRGEAFF
.	TRBJ2-7	.	TRBV5-1	TGCGCCAGCAGCCCAAACCCGGCAGGGATAACCGGCGAGCAGTACTTC	CASSPNPAGITGEQYF
.	TRBJ1-4	.	TRBV5-4	TGTGCCAGCAGCTTGTTCGGTAATGAAAAACTGTTTTTT	CASSLFGNEKLFF
.	TRBJ1-4	.	TRBV28	TGTGCCAGCACCTCCCGGGGCAGGGGTCTTATGGAAAAACTGTTTTTT	CASTSRGRGLMEKLFF
.	TRBJ2-1	.	TRBV4-3	TGCGCCAGCAGCCTTGACAGTCCGGGCCGCGATGAGCAGTTCTTC	CASSLDSPGRDEQFF
.	TRBJ2-1	.	TRBV27	TGTGCCAGCCGTTCGAGCTCCTACAATGAGCAGTTCTTC	CASRSSSYNEQFF
.	TRBJ2-1	.	TRBV6-5	TGTGCCAGCAGTTTTAGCGGCAAATCCTACAATGAGCAGTTCTTC	CASSFSGKSYNEQFF
TRBD1	TRBJ2-3	.	TRBV29-1	TGCAGCGTAAATCAGGGGGGCACAGATACGCAGTATTTT	CSVNQGGTDTQYF
.	TRBJ1-4	.	TRBV2	TGTGCCAGCAGCGCCCCCCAACGGGGATCGGAAAAACTGTTTTTT	CASSAPQRGSEKLFF
TRBD2	TRBJ2-5	.	TRBV12-3/TRBV12-4	TGTGCCAGCAGTTTAGAGGCGGCGGGGGCCCAGTACTTC	CASSLEAAGAQYF
.	TRBJ2-7	.	TRBV7-2	TGTGCCAGCAGCTTTTATGGCGGTCCCTCCTACGAGCAGTACTTC	CASSFYGGPSYEQYF
.	TRBJ2-7	.	TRBV11-3	TGTGCCAGCAGCTTAGGGGGGGTTTCTACGGAGCAGTACTTC	CASSLGGVSTEQYF
TRBD1	TRBJ1-1	.	TRBV6-5	TGTGCCAGCAGTTCGCGGACAGGGCCAGAAGCTTTCTTT	CASSSRTGPEAFF
.	TRBJ2-7	.	TRBV11-1	TGTGCCAGCAGCCCCCGGGAGAAGTACGAGCAGTACTTC	CASSPREKYEQYF
TRBD2	TRBJ2-7	once	TRBV14	TGTGCCAGCAGCCACAAAGCGGGGGGCTCGTACGAGCAGTACTTC	CASSHKAGGSYEQYF
.	TRBJ2-7	.	TRBV9	TGTGCCAGCAGCTCGCAACTAGCAACAAGCTCCTACGAGCAGTACTTC	CASSSQLATSSYEQYF
.	TRBJ2-2	.	TRBV5-1	TGCGCCAGCAGCTTCCCGTCCGTGGGAGAGAACACCGGGGAGCTGTTTTTT	CASSFPSVGENTGELFF
TRBD1	TRBJ1-1	.	TRBV5-1	TGCGCCAGCAGCCCGGGACAGGGCGTGAACACTGAAGCTTTCTTT	CASSPGQGVNTEAFF
TRBD2	TRBJ2-1	.	TRBV7-6	TGTGCCAGCAGCTTGATCTTTGGGGAGGGGACCGTCGGAAACAATGAGCAGTTCTTC	CASSLIFGEGTVGNNEQFF
.	TRBJ1-1	.	TRBV7-8	TGTGCCAGCAGCTCGTCCCCCAACACTGAAGCTTTCTTT	CASSSSPNTEAFF
TRBD1	TRBJ2-7	.	TRBV5-1	TGCGCCAGCAGCTTGGATGGACAGGGGAGCTACGAGCAGTACTTC	CASSLDGQGSYEQYF
.	TRBJ2-1	.	TRBV15	TGTGCCACCAGCAGAGATCAGTCAACTAGTCCCAACAATGAGCAGTTCTTC	CATSRDQSTSPNNEQFF
TRBD1	TRBJ2-7	.	TRBV10-3	TGTGCCATCGGACAGGGGAATGAATACGAGCAGTACTTC	CAIGQGNEYEQYF